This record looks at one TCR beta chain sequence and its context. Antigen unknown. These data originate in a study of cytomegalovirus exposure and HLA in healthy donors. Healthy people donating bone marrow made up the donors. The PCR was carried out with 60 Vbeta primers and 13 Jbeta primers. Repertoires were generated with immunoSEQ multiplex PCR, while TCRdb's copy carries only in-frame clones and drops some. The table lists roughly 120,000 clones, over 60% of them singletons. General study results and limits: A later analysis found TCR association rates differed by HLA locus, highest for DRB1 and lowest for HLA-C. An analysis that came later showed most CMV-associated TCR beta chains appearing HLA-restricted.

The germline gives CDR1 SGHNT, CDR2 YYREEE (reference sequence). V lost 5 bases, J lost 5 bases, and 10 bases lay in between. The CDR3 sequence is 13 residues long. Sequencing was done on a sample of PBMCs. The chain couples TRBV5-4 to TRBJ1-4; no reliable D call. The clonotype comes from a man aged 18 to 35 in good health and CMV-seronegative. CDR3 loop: CASSRTRNEKLFF. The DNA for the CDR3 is TGTGCCAGCAGTAGAACCCGAAATGAAAAACTGTTTTTT.